This is a list of T cell receptor beta chains from one sample in a study of blood T cells in healthy people across ages. Each CDR3 protein is one row after TCRdb ran MiXCR on the 5' RACE reads. The table has about 640,000 distinct CDR3 sequences, roughly 58% seen once. Sample: blood. Receptors originate from a man between 60 and 70 years old in good health. Both conserved end residues are part of each CDR3. The D gene is left open where the match is weak. Clone sizes are given selectively: once, few, many, or a class where the clone is expanded.

cdr3_nt cdr3_aa v_call cdr3_length d_call j_call clone_size
TGTGCCAGCAGTCCGCTAAGGACAGGGAGGGTCGAGCAGTACTTC CASSPLRTGRVEQYF TRBV27 15 NA TRBJ2-7 few
TGTGCCAGCAGCTTGATCGAGACAGGGGGGGTTCGGTACTTC CASSLIETGGVRYF TRBV11-2 14 TRBD1 TRBJ2-7 NA
TGTGCCAGCACCCCTAAGGGGGTACGAGGCTACACCTTC CASTPKGVRGYTF TRBV12-3/TRBV12-4 13 NA TRBJ1-2 NA
TGTGCTAGTGGTTTGGTCGGGGAGACCCAGTACTTC CASGLVGETQYF TRBV12-5 12 NA TRBJ2-5 NA
TGTGCCAGCAGTTTAGTGGGACAGGGCATTAAAAACATTCAGTACTTC CASSLVGQGIKNIQYF TRBV28 16 TRBD1 TRBJ2-4 NA
TGTGCCTGCACCGCCAGGGTAAGCTCCTACAATGAGCAGTTCTTC CACTARVSSYNEQFF TRBV7-2 15 NA TRBJ2-1 NA
TGTGCCAGCAGCCTAGAGGGGATCAACGAGCAGTACTTC CASSLEGINEQYF TRBV4-2 13 NA TRBJ2-7 NA
TGTGCCAGCAGTGAAGCGCTTATTAGTCCTACGCAGTATTTT CASSEALISPTQYF TRBV2 14 NA TRBJ2-3 once
TGTGCCAGCAGTCCCCCGCGAAGATCAGATACGCAGTATTTT CASSPPRRSDTQYF TRBV6-6 14 NA TRBJ2-3 few
TGCAGTGCTACTAGGTCCACAGATACGCAGTATTTT CSATRSTDTQYF TRBV20-1 12 NA TRBJ2-3 many
TGTGCCAGCAGCAAGCCATATGGTCGGTCGGTATCCTACGAGCAGTACTTC CASSKPYGRSVSYEQYF TRBV21-1 17 NA TRBJ2-7 few
TGTGCCAGCAGTGCACTCTCTAGGGATACGCAGTATTTT CASSALSRDTQYF TRBV2 13 NA TRBJ2-3 NA
TGCAGCGTTTTCCACACCGGGCCAGACAATCGTGGCTACACCTTC CSVFHTGPDNRGYTF TRBV29-1 15 NA TRBJ1-2 NA
TGCGCCAGCAGGTCTTTTGACACTTGGAGCTATGGCTACACCTTC CASRSFDTWSYGYTF TRBV4-1 15 NA TRBJ1-2 NA
TGTGCCAGCAGCTTGGTTCCAAGCTATGGCTACACCTTC CASSLVPSYGYTF TRBV5-5 13 NA TRBJ1-2 NA
TGCGCCAGCAGCTTGGCACCTCTAGCGGCGGAGACCCAGTACTTC CASSLAPLAAETQYF TRBV5-1 15 TRBD2 TRBJ2-5 NA
TGCAGTGCTAGAGACCGACTAGCGGGGACGGTGAGAACGCAGTATTTT CSARDRLAGTVRTQYF TRBV20-1 16 TRBD2 TRBJ2-3 NA
TGCAGTGCTAGAGCGGCCAGGGGCACCGGGGAGCTGTTTTTT CSARAARGTGELFF TRBV20-1 14 NA TRBJ2-2 NA
TGCAGTGCTAGCCTACTAGCGCAAGAGACCCAGTACTTC CSASLLAQETQYF TRBV20-1 13 TRBD2 TRBJ2-5 many
TGTGCCAGCAGTTACTCAGGCAGGTCGGTCTACGAGCAGTACTTC CASSYSGRSVYEQYF TRBV6-5 15 NA TRBJ2-7 NA
TGTGCCAGCAGTTACCCAGGGGGCGACTATGGCTACACCTTC CASSYPGGDYGYTF TRBV6-6 14 TRBD1 TRBJ1-2 NA
TGTGCCAGCAGCTTGGACGCTGCCTACGAGCAGTACTTC CASSLDAAYEQYF TRBV5-4 13 NA TRBJ2-7 NA
TGTGCCATCAGTGAGCCAAGAGGGAACTATGGCTACACCTTC CAISEPRGNYGYTF TRBV10-3 14 NA TRBJ1-2 few
TGTGCCAGAGACAGCCCCCCGGGCTACACCTTC CARDSPPGYTF TRBV27 11 NA TRBJ1-2 NA
TGCAGTGCTAGAAACAGGGGCCTGTTTGAAAAACTGTTTTTT CSARNRGLFEKLFF TRBV20-1 14 TRBD1 TRBJ1-4 NA
TGCGCCAGCAGCCAACGACAGAACAATCAGCCCCAGCATTTT CASSQRQNNQPQHF TRBV4-1 14 NA TRBJ1-5 NA
TGTGCCAGCTCACCCCAGGGGGCTGATGGCTACACCTTC CASSPQGADGYTF TRBV18 13 TRBD1 TRBJ1-2 NA
TGTGCCAGCAATGCCCGGACAGTCTCCTACGAGCAGTACTTC CASNARTVSYEQYF TRBV27 14 NA TRBJ2-7 NA
TGCGCCAGCAGCTTGGGGGGACTAGCGATCGAAGAGACCCAGTACTTC CASSLGGLAIEETQYF TRBV5-1 16 TRBD2 TRBJ2-5 few
TGCAGCGCCTCGACAGCCACGACGCGGGATGAGCAGTTCTTC CSASTATTRDEQFF TRBV29-1 14 NA TRBJ2-1 NA
TGCGCCAGCAGCCAAGACAGGGCCAAAAACATTCAGTACTTC CASSQDRAKNIQYF TRBV4-1 14 NA TRBJ2-4 few
TGTGCCAGTGAGACAGGGGTCACAGATACGCGGTATTTT CASETGVTDTRYF TRBV12-3/TRBV12-4 13 TRBD1 TRBJ2-3 NA
TGCAGTGCTAGAGACGCTAGCGGGGGGCCCCGTTACAATGAGCAGTTCTTC CSARDASGGPRYNEQFF TRBV20-1 17 TRBD2 TRBJ2-1 NA
TGTGCCACACAGGGTGGGGCGGAGAACACTGAAGCTTTCTTT CATQGGAENTEAFF TRBV10-3 14 NA TRBJ1-1 few
TGCGCCAGCAGCCCCGGACACGGAAATGAAAAACTGTTTTTT CASSPGHGNEKLFF TRBV4-1 14 NA TRBJ1-4 NA